The clone carrying this T cell receptor beta chain was detected a few times. PCR primers comprised 60 Vbeta and 13 Jbeta primers. The authors' processing: An analysis that came later counted 77 million or so unique TCR beta chains, around 12 million shared. Assay used: immunoSEQ multiplex PCR; TCRdb lists only in-frame clones, some missing. For V, J and clone size, that table is used; D and trimming come from the DNA. The sample lists tens of thousands of clones; 77% were seen once. The V segment lost 11 bases and the J segment 6 bases; nucleotides outside the gene matches: 9. Germline V gene lookup returns CDR1 MDHEN and CDR2 SYDVKM. CDR3 length: 12 amino acids. This record comes from a study of cytomegalovirus exposure and HLA in healthy donors.

The rearrangement links TRBV28 to TRBJ2-7; the match to TRBD1 covers 8 bases. The origin of this receptor is a middle-aged woman in good health and CMV-seropositive. The specimen sequenced was PBMCs. CDR3 amino acids: CAHGQGASEQYF. Written as DNA, the CDR3 is TGTGCCCACGGGCAGGGGGCTAGCGAGCAGTACTTC.